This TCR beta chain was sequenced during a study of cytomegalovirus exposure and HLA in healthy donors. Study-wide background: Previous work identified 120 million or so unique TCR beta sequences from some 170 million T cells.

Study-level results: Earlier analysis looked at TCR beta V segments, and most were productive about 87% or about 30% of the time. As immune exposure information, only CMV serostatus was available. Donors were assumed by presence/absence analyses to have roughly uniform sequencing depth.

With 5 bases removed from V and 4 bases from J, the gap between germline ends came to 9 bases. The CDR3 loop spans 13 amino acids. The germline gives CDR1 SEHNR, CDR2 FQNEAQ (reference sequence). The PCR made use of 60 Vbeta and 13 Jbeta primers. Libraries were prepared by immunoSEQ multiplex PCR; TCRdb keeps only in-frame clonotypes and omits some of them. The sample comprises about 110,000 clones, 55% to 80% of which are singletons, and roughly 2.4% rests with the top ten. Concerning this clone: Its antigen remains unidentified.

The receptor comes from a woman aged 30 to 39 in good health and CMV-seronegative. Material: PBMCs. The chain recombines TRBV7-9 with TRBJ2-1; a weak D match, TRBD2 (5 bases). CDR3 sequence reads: CASSERNYNEQFF. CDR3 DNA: TGTGCCAGCAGCGAGCGGAATTACAATGAGCAGTTCTTC.